These 25 T cell receptor beta chains originate from one sample sequenced in a study of graft-versus-host responses after intestinal transplantation (dated by TCRdb to the early 2020s). For these receptors, no antigen is known. The library was built by means of the immunoSEQ multiplex PCR assay. The table was pulled from immuneACCESS by TCRdb, which kept in-frame rearrangements only. Such tables lose some clones; where checked, under half of the loss comes from unresolved V genes, and the rest has no known cause. Here the sample has roughly 99,000 clones; 80% to 95% occur a single time. The ten largest account for over 0.055% of the sample. Explained via the paper, the time point label denotes: cells obtained before transplantation from donor or recipient. The sample in question was unstimulated CD8+ T cells sorted from spleen or lymph node cells, obtained before transplant. The receptor source for this set is a human donor who was the organ donor for an intestinal transplant.

V is TRBV9 and J is TRBJ2-7; TRBD2 agrees at 8 bases. This CDR3 comprises 17 residues. The germline gives CDR1 SGDLS, CDR2 YYNGEE. V lost 1 base, J lost 2 bases, and 11 bases stayed unmatched. The CDR3 coding sequence is TGTGCCAGCAGCGTAACAACTAGCGGAGGGGTCGCCTACGAGCAGTACTTC. It codes for CASSVTTSGGVAYEQYF.

The chain carries TRBV15 and TRBJ1-1; D unresolved. V was shortened by 0 bases and J by 3 bases, with 5 bases between the two germline ends. The germline V gene has CDR1 LNHNV and CDR2 YYDKDF (reference sequence). This CDR3 is 13 amino acids long. In DNA, the CDR3 is TGTGCCACCAGCAGAGATCGGTACACTGAAGCTTTCTTT. It translates to CATSRDRYTEAFF.

This chain links TRBV13 with TRBJ2-1; perhaps TRBD2 as D (5 bases). Germline V gene lookup returns CDR1 PRHDT and CDR2 FYEKMQ (reference sequence). V lost 1 base and J lost 7, with 14 bases in between. The CDR3 contains 15 residues. CDR3 amino acids: CASSLAGGSRNEQFF. The CDR3 DNA reads TGTGCCAGCAGCTTAGCAGGAGGTTCGAGAAATGAGCAGTTCTTC.

The rearrangement uses TRBV28 and TRBJ1-5; D gene uncertain. Trimming took off 3 bases at V and 4 bases at J, with 4 bases between the two ends. This CDR3 has 12 residues. Germline loops: CDR1 MDHEN, CDR2 SYDVKM. For the CDR3, the DNA is TGTGCCAGCAGTTTCTTTAATCAGCCCCAGCATTTT. This gives the protein CASSFFNQPQHF. The full variable domain, its missing parts supplied by reference TRBV28 and TRBJ1-5, is DVKVTQSSRYLVKRTGEKVFLECVQDMDHENMFWYRQDPGLGLRLIYFSYDVKMKEKGDIPEGYSVSREKKERFSLILESASTNQTSMYLCASSFFNQPQHFGDGTRLSIL.

This rearrangement joins TRBV6-6 to TRBJ2-5; D is unclear. From germline, CDR1 is MNHNY and CDR2 SVGAGI (reference sequence). V shed 2 bases and J shed 1 base, with 14 bases lying between them. The CDR3 loop spans 16 amino acids. Here the CDR3 reads CASSYPTVGSQETQYF. For the CDR3, the DNA is TGTGCCAGCAGTTACCCCACGGTCGGTTCCCAAGAGACCCAGTACTTC.

The chain employs TRBV5-1 and TRBJ2-7; D may be TRBD1 (6 bases). The germline gives CDR1 SGHRS, CDR2 YFSETQ. V was shortened by 1 base and J by 5 bases, with 10 bases between the two germline ends. The CDR3 has 13 residues. CDR3 sequence (DNA): TGCGCCAGCAGCTTGTTCAGGGGCAACGAGCAGTACTTC. It yields the protein CASSLFRGNEQYF.

The chain uses TRBV18 and TRBJ2-5, with D possibly matching TRBD1 (5 bases). Trimming cost V 6 bases and J 5 bases, with 16 bases left between them. This CDR3 is built from 14 residues. Per the germline V gene, CDR1 is KGHSH and CDR2 is LQKENI. CDR3 DNA: TGTGCCAGCTCTCCGAACCCCAAGGGGGAGACCCAGTACTTC. Encoded protein: CASSPNPKGETQYF.

The sample holds a few counts of this clone. The rearrangement links TRBV9 to TRBJ2-7; 8 nucleotides agree with TRBD2. The length of the CDR3 is 15 residues. J gave up 5 bases and V 0 bases, and 7 bases lay outside the gene matches. The germline V gene has CDR1 SGDLS and CDR2 YYNGEE. The CDR3 DNA reads as TGTGCCAGCAGCGTAGTAGCGGGGAGAACTGACGAGCAGTACTTC. Amino acids: CASSVVAGRTDEQYF. Based on the CDR3 plus reference TRBV9 and TRBJ2-7, the full variable domain is DSGVTQTPKHLITATGQRVTLRCSPRSGDLSVYWYQQSLDQGLQFLIQYYNGEERAKGNILERFSAQQFPDLHSELNLSSLELGDSALYFCASSVVAGRTDEQYFGPGTRLTVT.

This chain connects TRBV29-1 to TRBJ2-3, with TRBD1 matching 12 bases. The trim removed 5 bases at V and 6 bases at J, leaving 15 bases unmatched. The CDR3 totals 17 residues. Germline assignment: CDR1 SQVTM and CDR2 ANQGSEA. CDR3 residues: CSVHEGGQGALLDTQYF. For the CDR3, the DNA is TGCAGCGTTCACGAGGGGGGACAGGGGGCTCTTCTGGATACGCAGTATTTT.

The chain employs TRBV4-1 and TRBJ2-7, with D maybe TRBD2 (7 bases). CDR1 and CDR2 (germline): MGHRA, YSYEKL. The CDR3 is made up of 16 amino acids. Trimming pared 0 bases from V and 7 bases from J, leaving 19 bases between. The DNA for the CDR3 is TGCGCCAGCAGCCAAGACGGGGGGCCAAACTGGGGAGAGCAGTACTTC. Amino acids: CASSQDGGPNWGEQYF.

On this clone: Relative to the germline gene, one junction end is altered; a read error may explain this. The rearrangement links TRBV2 to TRBJ2-7; possibly TRBD1 or TRBD2 for D (7 bases each). Germline V gene lookup returns CDR1 SNHLY and CDR2 FYNNEI. CDR3 length equals 16 residues. CDR3 nucleotides: TGTGCCAGCAGCGAAGGGGGCGGGGGTGAGCCATACGAGCAGTACTTC. It translates to CASSEGGGGEPYEQYF.

The V and J genes are TRBV6-6 and TRBJ2-2; D not certain. CDR1 and CDR2 from the germline V gene are MNHNY and SVGAGI (reference sequence). The CDR3 is 15 amino acids. Trimming stripped 1 base from V and 4 bases from J, with 10 bases between. The CDR3 loop reads CASSYYPEFTGELFF. As DNA, the CDR3 is TGTGCCAGCAGTTACTATCCGGAGTTCACCGGGGAGCTGTTTTTT.

This sequence joins TRBV27 and TRBJ2-3, with 9 bases fitting TRBD2. Unmatched junction bases numbered 20, after V lost 6 bases and J lost 4 bases. The CDR3 runs 19 residues. From germline, CDR1 is MNHEY and CDR2 SMNVEV (reference sequence). The CDR3 DNA sequence: TGTGCCAGCAGCCCCAAACCTATATGGCTAGCGGGGTCCCCAGATACGCAGTATTTT. Translating gives CASSPKPIWLAGSPDTQYF.

CDR3 protein: CASSFQLDGYEQYF. The CDR3 region has the DNA TGTGCCAGCAGCTTCCAACTAGACGGATACGAGCAGTACTTC. The chain combines TRBV11-3 with TRBJ2-7; tentatively, D is TRBD2 (5 bases). Germline V gives CDR1 SGHNT, CDR2 YENEEA. This CDR3 region has 14 residues. V was pared by 3 bases and J by 4 bases, with 13 bases between.

V and J are TRBV30 and TRBJ1-1, with TRBD1 matching 8 bases. V trimming: 0 bases; J trimming: 4 bases; junction bases outside the gene matches: 16. Per germline, CDR1 GTSNPN and CDR2 SVGIG (reference sequence). The CDR3 extends over 18 amino acids. The CDR3, as DNA: TGTGCCTGGAGTGTATGTGGACAGGGATGTTTTCTGGGCACTGAAGCTTTCTTT. Amino acid sequence: CAWSVCGQGCFLGTEAFF. Combining the CDR3 with reference TRBV30 and TRBJ1-1 gives the whole variable domain SQTIHQWPATLVQPVGSPLSLECTVEGTSNPNLYWYRQAAGRGLQLLFYSVGIGQISSEVPQNLSASRPQDRQFILSSKKLLLSDSGFYLCAWSVCGQGCFLGTEAFFGQGTRLTVV.

The chain employs TRBV2 and TRBJ2-2, with 11 bases identical to TRBD2. The germline V gene encodes CDR1 SNHLY and CDR2 FYNNEI. The CDR3 loop spans 15 amino acids. V was pared by 3 bases and J by 5 bases, with 2 bases of the junction left unmatched. CDR3 region: CASSDRLAGTGELFF. DNA for the CDR3: TGTGCCAGCAGTGATAGACTAGCGGGGACCGGGGAGCTGTTTTTT.

The chain uses TRBV13 and TRBJ2-1; 8 nucleotides line up with TRBD2. Germline V CDR1 and CDR2: PRHDT, FYEKMQ (reference sequence). This CDR3 has 16 amino acids. The junction had 13 bases not matched to a gene; V was cut back by 5 bases and J by 7 bases. Here the CDR3 reads CASSPLTGTRDNEQFF. The CDR3, as DNA: TGTGCCAGCAGCCCCCTTACCGGGACTAGGGATAATGAGCAGTTCTTC.

The chain recombines TRBV10-1 with TRBJ1-4; no reliable D call. V lost 2 bases and J 5 bases, leaving 6 bases between the germline ends. From germline, CDR1 is WNHNN and CDR2 SYGVQD (reference sequence). CDR3 size: 13 residues. The CDR3 DNA reads as TGCGCCAGCAGTGAGGTCCAAAATGAAAAACTGTTTTTT. This translates into CASSEVQNEKLFF.

The chain carries TRBV2 and TRBJ1-1; D is uncertain. The CDR3 consists of 13 residues. Germline V gives CDR1 SNHLY, CDR2 FYNNEI. Between the trimmed V and J ends, which lost 8 bases and 2 bases, there was a span of 12 bases. The CDR3 DNA sequence: TGTGCCAGCTGTCTAGAGGGAAACACTGAAGCTTTCTTT. Translation: CASCLEGNTEAFF.

The chain links TRBV10-2 to TRBJ2-1; 7 bases are shared with TRBD1. CDR3 length: 14 residues. J was trimmed by 4 bases and V by 3 bases; bases with no gene match: 3. CDR1 WSHSY and CDR2 SAAADI come from the germline V gene. CDR3 coding DNA: TGCGCCAGCAGTGACGGGACAGAGTACAATGAGCAGTTCTTC. This encodes CASSDGTEYNEQFF.

The rearrangement joins TRBV15 to TRBJ1-2, with a possible D match to TRBD1 (6 bases). The CDR3 has 15 amino acids. Germline values: CDR1 LNHNV, CDR2 YYDKDF (reference sequence). V was cut by 5 bases and J by 4 bases, with 17 bases left in between. The CDR3 DNA follows: TGTGCCACCAGCGGCTATAGACAGGTCGGCTATGGCTACACCTTC. This gives the protein CATSGYRQVGYGYTF. Supplemented by reference TRBV15 and TRBJ1-2, the full variable domain reads DAMVIQNPRYQVTQFGKPVTLSCSQTLNHNVMYWYQQKSSQAPKLLFHYYDKDFNNEADTPDNFQSRRPNTSFCFLDIRSPGLGDTAMYLCATSGYRQVGYGYTFGSGTRLTVV.

Concerning this clone: At one boundary the junction diverges from the germline segment, which might be a read error. Other DNA sequences in the same sample also yield this CDR3. This chain links TRBV6-5 with TRBJ2-2; perhaps TRBD1 as D (6 bases). In germline, CDR1 is MNHEY, CDR2 SVGAGI. The CDR3 sequence is 15 residues long. The CDR3 region has the DNA TGTGCCAGCAGTTGGGGACATGCGAACACCGGGGAACTGTTTTTT. It specifies CASSWGHANTGELFF.

The chain uses TRBV29-1 and TRBJ1-1; D unresolved. The CDR3 is 10 residues long. Germline lookup yields CDR1 SQVTM and CDR2 ANQGSEA. V lost 7 bases and J 2 bases, leaving 5 bases between the germline ends. This CDR3 is CSGVNTEAFF. The CDR3 bases are TGCAGCGGAGTCAACACTGAAGCTTTCTTT.

This chain's CDR3 is CASSLAVDTQYF. The CDR3, as DNA: TGTGCCAGCAGCTTGGCCGTAGATACGCAGTATTTT. The V call is TRBV5-6, the J call TRBJ2-3; D is unresolved. CDR3 length: 12 residues. Trimming cost V 0 bases and J 5 bases, with 4 bases left between them. The germline V gene has CDR1 SGHDT and CDR2 YYEEEE.

V usage is TRBV9 and J usage is TRBJ2-3; 9 nucleotides line up with TRBD2. Germline CDR1 is SGDLS and CDR2 is YYNGEE. The CDR3 spans 16 residues. Trimming removed 0 bases from V and 1 base from J; junction bases left unmatched: 3. Here the CDR3 reads CASSVVGGGGTDTQYF. The CDR3 nucleotides read TGTGCCAGCAGCGTAGTGGGCGGGGGGGGCACAGATACGCAGTATTTT.